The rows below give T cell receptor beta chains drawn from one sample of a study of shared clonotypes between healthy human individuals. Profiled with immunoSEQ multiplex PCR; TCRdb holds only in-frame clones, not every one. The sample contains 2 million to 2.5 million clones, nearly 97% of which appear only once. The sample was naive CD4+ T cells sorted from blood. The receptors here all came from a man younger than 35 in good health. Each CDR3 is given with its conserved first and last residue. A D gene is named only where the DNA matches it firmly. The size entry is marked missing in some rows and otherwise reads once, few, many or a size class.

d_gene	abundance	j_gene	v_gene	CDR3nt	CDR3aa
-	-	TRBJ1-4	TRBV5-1	TGCGCCAGCAGCTTGTTGGGGGATCCTGGGGAAAAACTGTTTTTT	CASSLLGDPGEKLFF
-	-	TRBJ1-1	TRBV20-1	TGCAGTGCTAGGGAAAACACTGAAGCTTTCTTT	CSARENTEAFF
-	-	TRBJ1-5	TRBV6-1	TGTGCCAGCAGCCTTGGGAGGGATAATCAGCCCCAGCATTTT	CASSLGRDNQPQHF
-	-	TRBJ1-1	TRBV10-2	TGCGCCAGCATTAAGACAAAGAACACTGAAGCTTTCTTT	CASIKTKNTEAFF
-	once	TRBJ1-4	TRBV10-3	TGTGCCATCAGTGACGGACGGAATGAAAAACTGTTTTTT	CAISDGRNEKLFF
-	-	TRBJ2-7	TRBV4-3	TGCGCCAGCAGCCAAGACCTAGCGAATTACGAGCAGTACTTC	CASSQDLANYEQYF
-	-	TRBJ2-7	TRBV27	TGTGCCAGCAGCAAGACACGATCCTACGAGCAGTACTTC	CASSKTRSYEQYF
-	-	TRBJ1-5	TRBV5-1	TGCGCCAGCAGCTGGGGCACACAGTTAAATCAGCCCCAGCATTTT	CASSWGTQLNQPQHF
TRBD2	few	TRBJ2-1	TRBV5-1	TGCGCCAGCAGCTCGACTAGCGGGAGCGATGAGCAGTTCTTC	CASSSTSGSDEQFF
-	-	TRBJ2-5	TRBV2	TGTGCCAGCAGTCCGACAGAAGAGACCCAGTACTTC	CASSPTEETQYF
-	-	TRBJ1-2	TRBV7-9	TGTGCCAGCAGCCCAGGGGTTTATGGCTACACCTTC	CASSPGVYGYTF
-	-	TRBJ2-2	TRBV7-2	TGTGCCAGCAGCTTTACAGGGGGGGCCGGGGAGCTGTTTTTT	CASSFTGGAGELFF
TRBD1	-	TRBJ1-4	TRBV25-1	TGTGCCAGCAGCGACACAGGAAACAGGGGGCCCAATAATGAAAAACTGTTTTTT	CASSDTGNRGPNNEKLFF
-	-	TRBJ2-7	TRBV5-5	TGTGCCAGCAGCTACGGGTCATACGAGCAGTACTTC	CASSYGSYEQYF
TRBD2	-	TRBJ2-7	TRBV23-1	TGCGCCAGCACCAACTCGAGCGGGGCCCCACCCTACGAGCAGTACTTC	CASTNSSGAPPYEQYF
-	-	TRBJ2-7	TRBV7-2	TGTGCCAGCAGCCCGACAACGGGGTCCTACGAGCAGTACTTC	CASSPTTGSYEQYF
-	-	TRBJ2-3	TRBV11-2	TGTGCCAGCAGCCCGGGGAAGAATACGCAGTATTTT	CASSPGKNTQYF
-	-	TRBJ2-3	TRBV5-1	TGCGCCAGCAGCCTAGGACGCCAGGGTACAGATACGCAGTATTTT	CASSLGRQGTDTQYF